This T cell receptor beta chain was found in a study of blood T cell repertoires in COVID-19 (dated by TCRdb to the early 2020s). Describing the broader study: Samples covering the acute and convalescent phases of COVID-19 were provided by collaborators in the United States, Italy and Spain. The repertoires were made available in a free public database intended to serve as a resource for research on the immune response to SARS-CoV-2. The samples were drawn from two sources: the first 160 participants of the ongoing ImmuneRACE study, and fewer than 1,500 subjects contributed by 6 global collaborators. The material from the prospective study consisted of cDNA or gDNA derived from T cells, B-cell-depleted T cells, or PBMCs. Where available, HLA class I and class II types were obtained from metadata supplied by the sample provider rather than from assay-based typing. The dataset comprised deeply sampled blood TCRbeta repertoires from subjects exposed to, actively infected with, or recovered from COVID-19. Sample metadata almost always included a de-identified subject ID, COVID-19 status, age in years and sex. What the research found in general, with its limitations: How much clinical and demographic metadata was included differed by source and by participant, and the metadata was provided uncurated.

This clone was counted only a few times. No antigen is known for it. No clone much larger than this one lies a single base away; base qualities are absent. TCRbeta CDR3 regions were amplified from genomic DNA using the immunoSEQ Assay, a bias-controlled multiplex PCR. Processing in the source paper ran as follows. The number of nucleated cells in each sample was estimated by amplification of reference gene primers within the assay. To quantify the absolute abundance of each unique TCRbeta CDR3 rearrangement, sequence reads were collapsed and filtered. Productive Simpson clonality was computed per sample as the square root of Simpson's diversity index over productive rearrangements. TCRdb re-hosts the immuneACCESS table, in-frame sequences only. Its copies lack some clones; in the studies checked, an unresolved V gene accounts for under half of them, and the cause for the rest is not known. V and J calls plus clone size are reproduced from that table; the DNA served to infer D and trimming. The sample table holds tens of thousands of clones, of which approximately 80% were seen once. Of the sample, 15% to 20% is held by the ten largest clones.

One collaborating source in Seattle enrolled patients while the patients were actively infected and followed the patients over time throughout the course of disease. The collaborating institutions used their own protocols to collect whole blood in K2EDTA tubes. For TCRbeta analysis, collaborators shipped samples in one of three forms: frozen whole blood, isolated PBMCs, or DNA extracted from either of those sample types. The germline V gene provides CDR1 SNHLY and CDR2 FYNNEI. The CDR3 goes from the cysteine to the phenylalanine over 15 residues. The CDR3 DNA has 45 bases and is translated from base 1. For this chain, trimming is 8 bases at the V end and 5 bases at the J end, and the number of junction bases without a gene match is 12.

Material for sequencing was peripheral blood. This clonotype was sampled from a man younger than 40 with COVID-19, enrolled during active disease. The sequence joins TRBV2 to TRBJ2-4; 7 middle bases align to TRBD2. The CDR3 is CASSREGVGQNIQYF. The DNA sequence is as follows: TGTGCCAGCTCCAGGGAGGGAGTGGGCCAAAACATTCAGTACTTC.